This paragraph reports one T cell receptor (beta chain). Measured with immunoSEQ multiplex PCR; TCRdb has only the in-frame clones, and not every one. The sample lists tens of thousands of clones; around 88% were seen once. This sample is drawn from a study of OX40 agonist ivuxolimab in advanced cancers. The sample in question was CD4+ or CD8+ T cells sorted from blood, obtained in a trial of the OX40 agonist ivuxolimab. This TCR was sampled from an adult with an advanced solid tumor such as melanoma, head and neck, liver or kidney cancer.

CDR3: CASSFQGGGYTEAFF. The CDR3 DNA reads TGCGCCAGCAGCTTCCAGGGAGGGGGGTACACTGAAGCTTTCTTT. V usage is TRBV5-1 and J usage is TRBJ1-1; TRBD1 might be the D (6 bases). V lost 2 bases to trimming and J lost 3 bases, with 14 bases between them. In germline, CDR1 is SGHRS, CDR2 YFSETQ. This CDR3 spans 15 amino acids.